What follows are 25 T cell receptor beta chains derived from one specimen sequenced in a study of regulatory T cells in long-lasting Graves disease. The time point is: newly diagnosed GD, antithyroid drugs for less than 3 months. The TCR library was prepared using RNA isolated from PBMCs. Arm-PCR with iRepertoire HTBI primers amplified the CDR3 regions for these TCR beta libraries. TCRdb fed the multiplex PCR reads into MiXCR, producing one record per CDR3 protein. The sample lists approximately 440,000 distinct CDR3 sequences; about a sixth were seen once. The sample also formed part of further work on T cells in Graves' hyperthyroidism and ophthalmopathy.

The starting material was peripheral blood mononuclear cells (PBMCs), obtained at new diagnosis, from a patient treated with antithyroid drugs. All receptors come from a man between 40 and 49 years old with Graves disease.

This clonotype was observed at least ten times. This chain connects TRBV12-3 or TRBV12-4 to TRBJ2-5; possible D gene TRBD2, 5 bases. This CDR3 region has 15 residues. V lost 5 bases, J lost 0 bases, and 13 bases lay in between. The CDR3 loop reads CASSHGLWYQETQYF. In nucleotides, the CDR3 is TGTGCCAGCAGTCACGGACTCTGGTACCAAGAGACCCAGTACTTC.

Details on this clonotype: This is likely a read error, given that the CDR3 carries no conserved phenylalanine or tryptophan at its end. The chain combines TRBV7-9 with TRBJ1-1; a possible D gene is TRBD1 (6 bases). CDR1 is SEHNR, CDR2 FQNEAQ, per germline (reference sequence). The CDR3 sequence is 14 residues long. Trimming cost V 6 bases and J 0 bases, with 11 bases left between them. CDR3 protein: CASSHRDMNTEAFL. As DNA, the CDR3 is TGTGCCAGCAGTCACCGGGACATGAACACTGAAGCTTTCCTT.

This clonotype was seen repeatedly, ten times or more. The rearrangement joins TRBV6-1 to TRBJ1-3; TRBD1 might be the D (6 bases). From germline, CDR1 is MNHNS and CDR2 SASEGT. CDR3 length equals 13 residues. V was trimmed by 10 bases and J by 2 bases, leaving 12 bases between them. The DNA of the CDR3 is TGTGCCACTGAAGCAGGGGCTGGAAACACCATATATTTT. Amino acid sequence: CATEAGAGNTIYF.

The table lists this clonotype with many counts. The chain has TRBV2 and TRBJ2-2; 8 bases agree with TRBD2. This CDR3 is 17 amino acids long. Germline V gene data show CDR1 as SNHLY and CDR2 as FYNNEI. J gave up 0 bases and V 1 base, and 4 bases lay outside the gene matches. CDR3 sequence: CASSEDPAGANTGELFF. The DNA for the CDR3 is TGTGCCAGCAGTGAAGATCCAGCGGGAGCGAACACCGGGGAGCTGTTTTTT.

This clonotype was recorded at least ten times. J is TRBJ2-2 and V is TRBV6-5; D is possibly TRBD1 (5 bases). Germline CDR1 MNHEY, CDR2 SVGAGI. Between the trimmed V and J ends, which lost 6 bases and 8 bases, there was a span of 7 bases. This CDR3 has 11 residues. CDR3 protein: CASRYRGELFF. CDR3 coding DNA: TGTGCCAGCAGGTACAGGGGGGAGCTGTTTTTT.

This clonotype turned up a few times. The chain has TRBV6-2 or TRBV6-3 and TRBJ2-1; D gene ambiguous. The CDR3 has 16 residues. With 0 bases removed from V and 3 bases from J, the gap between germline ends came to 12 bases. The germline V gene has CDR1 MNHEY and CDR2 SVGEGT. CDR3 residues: CASSYSRSGGYNEQFF. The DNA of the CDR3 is TGTGCCAGCAGTTACTCGAGGTCGGGTGGCTACAATGAGCAGTTCTTC.

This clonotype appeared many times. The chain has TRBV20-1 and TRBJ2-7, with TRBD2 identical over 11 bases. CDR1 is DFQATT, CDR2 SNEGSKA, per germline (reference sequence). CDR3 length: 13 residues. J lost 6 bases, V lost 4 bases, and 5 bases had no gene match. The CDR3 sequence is CSANLAGGSEQYF. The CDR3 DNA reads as TGCAGTGCTAATTTAGCGGGAGGGAGCGAGCAGTACTTC.

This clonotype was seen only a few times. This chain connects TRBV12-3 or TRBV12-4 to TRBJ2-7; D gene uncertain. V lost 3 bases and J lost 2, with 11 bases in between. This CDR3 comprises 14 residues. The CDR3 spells CASSFGAGTYEQYF. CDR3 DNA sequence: TGTGCCAGCAGTTTTGGTGCCGGAACCTACGAGCAGTACTTC.

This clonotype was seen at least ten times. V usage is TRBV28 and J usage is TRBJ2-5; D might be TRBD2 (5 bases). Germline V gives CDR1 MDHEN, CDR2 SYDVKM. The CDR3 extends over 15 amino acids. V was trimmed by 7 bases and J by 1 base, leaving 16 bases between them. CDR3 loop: CASTFAGRVQETQYF. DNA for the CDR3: TGTGCCAGCACCTTCGCGGGTAGGGTCCAAGAGACCCAGTACTTC.

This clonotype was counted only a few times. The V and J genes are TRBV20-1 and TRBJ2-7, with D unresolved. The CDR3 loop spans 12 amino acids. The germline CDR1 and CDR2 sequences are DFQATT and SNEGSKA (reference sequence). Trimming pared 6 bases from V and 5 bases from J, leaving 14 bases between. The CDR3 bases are TGCAGTGCGGCAACAGCCATGGACGAGCAGTACTTC. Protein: CSAATAMDEQYF.

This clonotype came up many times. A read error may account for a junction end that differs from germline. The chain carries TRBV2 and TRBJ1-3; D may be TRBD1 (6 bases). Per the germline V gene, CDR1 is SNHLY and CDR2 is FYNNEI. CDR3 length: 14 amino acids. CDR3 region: CASSEGGSGNTIYF. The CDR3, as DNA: TGTGCCAGCAGCGAAGGGGGCTCTGGAAACACCATATATTTT.

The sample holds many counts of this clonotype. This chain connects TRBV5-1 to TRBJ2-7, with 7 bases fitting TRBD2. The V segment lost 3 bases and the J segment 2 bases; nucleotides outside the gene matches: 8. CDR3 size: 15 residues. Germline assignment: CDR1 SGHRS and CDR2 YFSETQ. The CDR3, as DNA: TGCGCCAGCAGCTCCATCGGGGGGACCACCTACGAGCAGTACTTC. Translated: CASSSIGGTTYEQYF.

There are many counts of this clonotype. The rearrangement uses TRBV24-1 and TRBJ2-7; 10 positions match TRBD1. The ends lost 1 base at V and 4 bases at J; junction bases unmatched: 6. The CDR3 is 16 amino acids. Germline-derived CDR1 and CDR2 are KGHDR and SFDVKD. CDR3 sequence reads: CATSDLLGTGAYEQYF. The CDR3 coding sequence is TGTGCCACCAGTGATTTACTCGGGACAGGGGCGTACGAGCAGTACTTC.

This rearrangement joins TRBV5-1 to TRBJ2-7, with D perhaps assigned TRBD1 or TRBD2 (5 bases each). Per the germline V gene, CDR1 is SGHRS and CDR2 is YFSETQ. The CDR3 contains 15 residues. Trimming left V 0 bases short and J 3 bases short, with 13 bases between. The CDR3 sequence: CASSLARGRNYEQYF. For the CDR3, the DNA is TGCGCCAGCAGCTTGGCCCGGGGCAGGAACTACGAGCAGTACTTC.

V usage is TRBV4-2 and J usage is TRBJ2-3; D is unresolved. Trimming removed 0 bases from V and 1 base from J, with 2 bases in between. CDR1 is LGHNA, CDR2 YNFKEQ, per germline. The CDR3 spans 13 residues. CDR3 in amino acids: CASSQDRTDTQYF. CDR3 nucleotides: TGTGCCAGCAGCCAAGACCGCACAGATACGCAGTATTTT.

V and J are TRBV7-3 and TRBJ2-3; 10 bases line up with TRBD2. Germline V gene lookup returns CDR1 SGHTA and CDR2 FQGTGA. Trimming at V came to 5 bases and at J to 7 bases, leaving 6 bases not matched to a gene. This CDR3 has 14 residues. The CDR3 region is CASSKSSGSYTQYF. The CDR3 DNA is TGTGCCAGCAGCAAATCTAGCGGGAGTTATACGCAGTATTTT.

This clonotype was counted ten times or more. Here the CDR3 DNA reads TGTGCCTGGAGTCCCGACAGCACCAGCTATGGCTACACCTTC. As protein: CAWSPDSTSYGYTF. The chain is built from TRBV30 and TRBJ1-2; the D gene is possibly TRBD1 (5 bases). Germline V gene data show CDR1 as GTSNPN and CDR2 as SVGIG (reference sequence). V was cut by 2 bases and J by 4 bases, with 14 bases left in between. The CDR3 totals 14 residues.

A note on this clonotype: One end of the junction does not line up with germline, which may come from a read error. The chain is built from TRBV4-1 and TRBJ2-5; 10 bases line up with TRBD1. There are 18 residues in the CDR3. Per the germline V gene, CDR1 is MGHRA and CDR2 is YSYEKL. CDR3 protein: CAGSQEAPPGQGWPTQYF. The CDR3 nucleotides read TGCGCCGGCAGCCAAGAAGCCCCGCCGGGACAGGGGTGGCCGACCCAGTACTTC.

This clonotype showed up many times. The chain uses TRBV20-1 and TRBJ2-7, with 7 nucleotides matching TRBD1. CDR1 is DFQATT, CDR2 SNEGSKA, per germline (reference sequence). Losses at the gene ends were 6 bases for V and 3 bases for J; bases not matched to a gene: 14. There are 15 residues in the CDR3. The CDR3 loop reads CSAKRAAGGLYEQYF. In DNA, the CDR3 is TGCAGTGCCAAAAGGGCGGCAGGGGGTCTCTACGAGCAGTACTTC.

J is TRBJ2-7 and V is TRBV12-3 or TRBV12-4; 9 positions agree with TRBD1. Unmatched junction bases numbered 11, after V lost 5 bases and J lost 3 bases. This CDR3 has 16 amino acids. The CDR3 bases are TGTGCCAGCAGTGGCGCCGGGACAGGGCAAAGCTACGAGCAGTACTTC. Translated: CASSGAGTGQSYEQYF.

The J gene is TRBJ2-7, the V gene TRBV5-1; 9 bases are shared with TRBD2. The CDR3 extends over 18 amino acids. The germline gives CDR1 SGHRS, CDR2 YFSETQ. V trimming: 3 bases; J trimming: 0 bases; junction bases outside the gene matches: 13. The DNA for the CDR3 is TGCGCCAGCAGCTCGGTCGTAGCGGGAGCAACGAGCTCCTACGAGCAGTACTTC. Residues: CASSSVVAGATSSYEQYF.

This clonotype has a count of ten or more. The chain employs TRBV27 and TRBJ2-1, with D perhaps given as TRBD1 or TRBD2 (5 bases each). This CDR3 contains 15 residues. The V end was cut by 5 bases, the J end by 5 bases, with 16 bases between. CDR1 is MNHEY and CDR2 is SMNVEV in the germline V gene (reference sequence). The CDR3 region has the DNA TGTGCCAGCAGTCCTCCGATGTGGGGGAACAATGAGCAGTTCTTC. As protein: CASSPPMWGNNEQFF.

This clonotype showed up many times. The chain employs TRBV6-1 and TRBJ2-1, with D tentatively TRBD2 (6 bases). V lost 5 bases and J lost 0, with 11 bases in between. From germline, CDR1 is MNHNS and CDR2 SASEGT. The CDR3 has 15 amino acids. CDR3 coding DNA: TGTGCCAGCAGTCTGACTAGACGCTCCTACAATGAGCAGTTCTTC. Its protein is CASSLTRRSYNEQFF.

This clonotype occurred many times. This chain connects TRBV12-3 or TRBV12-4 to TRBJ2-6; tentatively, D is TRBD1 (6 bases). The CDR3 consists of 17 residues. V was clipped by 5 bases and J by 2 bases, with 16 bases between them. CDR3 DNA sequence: TGTGCCAGCAGTAACCGGGACAATCGGGCTGGGGCCAACGTCCTGACTTTC. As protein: CASSNRDNRAGANVLTF.

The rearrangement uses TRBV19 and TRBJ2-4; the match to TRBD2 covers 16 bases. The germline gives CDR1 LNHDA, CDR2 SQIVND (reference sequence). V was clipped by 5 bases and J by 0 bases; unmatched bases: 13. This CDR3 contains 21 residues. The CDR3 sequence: CASSYRPGLAGGPLAKNIQYF. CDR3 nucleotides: TGTGCCAGTAGTTATAGACCGGGACTAGCGGGAGGGCCGCTAGCCAAAAACATTCAGTACTTC.